The T cell receptor (beta chain) under discussion was sequenced for a study of beta chain features in type 1 diabetes. This CDR3 is 11 amino acids long. Looked up from germline, CDR1 is DFQATT and CDR2 is SNEGSKA (reference sequence). Since all of the isolated RNA was reverse transcribed, expressed TCRB transcripts were what got sequenced. Generated by immunoSEQ multiplex PCR, the TCRdb table keeps only in-frame clones and is missing some. Of 250,000 to 400,000 clones listed, 13% to 15% are singletons. The chain combines TRBV20-1 with TRBJ2-5, with TRBD2 matching over 7 bases. The sample consisted of central memory CD4+ T cells from blood. This TCR came from a young man in good health. The CDR3 nucleotides read TGCAGCGGACTAGTACAAGAGACCCAGTACTTC. Translating gives CSGLVQETQYF.